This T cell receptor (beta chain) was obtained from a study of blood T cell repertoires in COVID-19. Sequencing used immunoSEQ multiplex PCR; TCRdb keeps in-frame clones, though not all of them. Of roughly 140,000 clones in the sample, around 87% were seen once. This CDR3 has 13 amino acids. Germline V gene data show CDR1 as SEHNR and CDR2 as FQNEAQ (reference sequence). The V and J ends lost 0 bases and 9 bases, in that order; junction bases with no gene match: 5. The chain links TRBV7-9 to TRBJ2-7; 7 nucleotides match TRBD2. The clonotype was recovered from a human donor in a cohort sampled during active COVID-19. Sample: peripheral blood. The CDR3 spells CASSLAAREGQYF. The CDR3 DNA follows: TGTGCCAGCAGCTTAGCAGCCAGGGAGGGGCAGTACTTC.